The 21 T cell receptor beta chains in this list originate from one sample, sequenced in a study of OX40 agonist ivuxolimab in advanced cancers. Clones were read by immunoSEQ multiplex PCR, and TCRdb kept only the in-frame ones, dropping some. Counted here are some 70,000 clones, roughly 83% occurring once; the ten biggest clones make up over 2%. Here the sequenced sample was CD4+ or CD8+ T cells sorted from blood, taken in a trial of the OX40 agonist ivuxolimab. The receptors come from an adult with an advanced solid tumor such as melanoma, head and neck, liver or kidney cancer.

The chain carries TRBV5-1 and TRBJ1-5, with unresolved D. The CDR3 is made up of 14 amino acids. The germline V gene encodes CDR1 SGHRS and CDR2 YFSETQ. V was shortened by 0 bases and J by 3 bases, with 7 bases between the two germline ends. CDR3 amino acids: CASSLGQDNQPQHF. Written as DNA, the CDR3 is TGCGCCAGCAGCTTGGGTCAGGACAATCAGCCCCAGCATTTT.

The chain employs TRBV7-6 and TRBJ2-5; D not resolved. Germline assignment: CDR1 SGHVS and CDR2 FNYEAQ. This CDR3 contains 11 residues. Between the trimmed V and J ends, which lost 5 bases and 1 base, there was a span of 2 bases. This CDR3 is CASSAQETQYF. CDR3 DNA: TGTGCCAGCAGCGCCCAAGAGACCCAGTACTTC.

The chain's CDR3 is CASRRLDSSGNTIYF. The CDR3 nucleotides are TGTGCCAGCAGGAGGCTCGACTCCTCTGGAAACACCATATATTTT. The chain links TRBV2 to TRBJ1-3; the D is unclear. This CDR3 region has 15 residues. Trimming removed 6 bases from V and 0 bases from J, with 12 bases in between. Germline values: CDR1 SNHLY, CDR2 FYNNEI.

In its sample, this clone was seen a few times. The chain recombines TRBV6-5 with TRBJ2-7; tentative D call: TRBD1 (7 bases). The CDR3 loop spans 15 amino acids. From germline, CDR1 is MNHEY and CDR2 SVGAGI. The V and J ends lost 2 bases and 1 base respectively, with 12 bases between them. The CDR3 coding sequence is TGTGCCAGCAGTTACGGCGGGACAGCTTCCTACGAGCAGTACTTC. It is translated as CASSYGGTASYEQYF.

V is TRBV19 and J is TRBJ1-1; no definite D call. This CDR3 is 13 amino acids long. In germline, CDR1 is LNHDA, CDR2 SQIVND (reference sequence). The V end lost 6 bases, the J end lost 11 bases, and 19 bases lay between the germline ends. The CDR3 reads CASSQDLLGPAFF. CDR3 nucleotides: TGTGCCAGTAGCCAAGACCTCTTAGGTCCGGCTTTCTTT.

This chain uses TRBV11-3 with TRBJ2-1; the match to TRBD2 covers 13 bases. CDR1 is SGHNT, CDR2 YENEEA, per germline. J gave up 7 bases and V 2 bases, and 2 bases lay outside the gene matches. CDR3 size: 15 residues. In DNA form, the CDR3 reads TGTGCCAGCAGCTTAACTAGCGGGAGGGAGAATGAGCAGTTCTTC. It specifies CASSLTSGRENEQFF.

The rearrangement joins TRBV7-9 to TRBJ2-7; no firm D call. The CDR3 consists of 14 residues. Germline V gene lookup returns CDR1 SEHNR and CDR2 FQNEAQ (reference sequence). V was pared by 1 base and J by 2 bases, with 9 bases between. The CDR3 DNA is TGTGCCAGCAGCTTAGGAGACGGGCCCTACGAGCAGTACTTC. Translating gives CASSLGDGPYEQYF.

The CDR3 loop is CSVRELGAGELFF. CDR3 nucleotide sequence: TGCAGCGTAAGGGAACTCGGCGCCGGGGAGCTGTTTTTT. This sequence joins TRBV29-1 and TRBJ2-2; D is unresolved. The ends were cut back, 6 bases at V and 6 bases at J, with 14 bases in the middle. The CDR3 consists of 13 residues. Germline CDR1 reads SQVTM; CDR2 reads ANQGSEA.

This chain uses TRBV7-2 with TRBJ2-5; unclear D gene. V was trimmed by 5 bases and J by 4 bases, leaving 8 bases between them. The CDR3 sequence is 12 residues long. Per the germline V gene, CDR1 is SGHTA and CDR2 is FQGNSA. The CDR3 here is CASSPYAETQYF. The CDR3 DNA follows: TGTGCCAGCAGCCCCTACGCAGAGACCCAGTACTTC.

The chain couples TRBV7-2 to TRBJ2-1; TRBD2 agrees at 12 bases. The CDR3 runs 15 residues. V shed 5 bases and J 10 bases; nucleotides not matched to a gene: 9. Germline CDR1 and CDR2: SGHTA and FQGNSA. The CDR3 DNA sequence: TGTGCCAGCAGCCCCGCTAGCGGGAGGGCCAGGGAGCAGTTCTTC. Translated, it gives CASSPASGRAREQFF.

The V gene is TRBV18, the J gene TRBJ1-6, with 7 bases identical to TRBD1. The V segment lost 6 bases and the J segment 7 bases; nucleotides outside the gene matches: 9. The CDR3 spans 15 residues. The V gene's germline CDR1 is KGHSH and CDR2 LQKENI. DNA for the CDR3: TGTGCCAGCTCCCCTCTAGGACAGGTGAATTCACCCCTCCACTTT. This codes for CASSPLGQVNSPLHF.

The chain has TRBV6-1 and TRBJ1-5; the D is unclear. V was cut by 5 bases and J by 1 base, with 3 bases left in between. This CDR3 is 12 amino acids long. Germline-derived CDR1 and CDR2 are MNHNS and SASEGT. The CDR3 region is CASSPSNQPQHF. The CDR3 DNA reads as TGTGCCAGCAGTCCCAGCAATCAGCCCCAGCATTTT.

V and J are TRBV7-3 and TRBJ2-2, with D unclear. This CDR3 spans 12 amino acids. The ends were cut back, 4 bases at V and 5 bases at J, with 5 bases in the middle. Germline loops: CDR1 SGHTA, CDR2 FQGTGA. The CDR3 nucleotides read TGTGCCAGCAGCTACTCAACCGGGGAGCTGTTTTTT. As protein: CASSYSTGELFF.

CDR3 nucleotides: TGTGCCAGCAGCTTCGACAGGGGGCGGCAAAACATTCAGTACTTC. This codes for CASSFDRGRQNIQYF. The chain employs TRBV28 and TRBJ2-4, with 10 bases fitting TRBD1. With V trimmed by 6 bases and J by 5 bases, 7 bases remained unmatched. CDR1 and CDR2 from the germline V gene are MDHEN and SYDVKM. This CDR3 has 15 amino acids.

CDR3 amino acids: CASSFQRAGTEAFF. In nucleotides, the CDR3 is TGTGCCAGCAGTTTCCAGAGGGCTGGCACTGAAGCTTTCTTT. The chain employs TRBV27 and TRBJ1-1; D not certain. The V gene's germline CDR1 is MNHEY and CDR2 SMNVEV (reference sequence). The CDR3 spans 14 residues. Trimming left V 3 bases short and J 4 bases short, with 12 bases between.

This clone was detected a few times. The V call is TRBV4-2, the J call TRBJ2-6; D remains unclear. Between the trimmed V and J ends, which lost 1 base and 1 base, there was a span of 5 bases. CDR1 and CDR2 (germline): LGHNA, YNFKEQ. The length of the CDR3 is 15 residues. The CDR3 coding sequence is TGTGCCAGCAGCCAAGGTCCATCTGGGGCCAACGTCCTGACTTTC. It translates to CASSQGPSGANVLTF.

The chain joins TRBV28 to TRBJ1-2; D unclear. This CDR3 spans 14 amino acids. Deletions cut 8 bases from V and 0 bases from J, with 13 bases between. Germline CDR1 is MDHEN and CDR2 is SYDVKM. CDR3 coding DNA: TGTGCCAGCTCCCAAGTCGGCCCTAACTATGGCTACACCTTC. It translates to CASSQVGPNYGYTF.

This rearrangement joins TRBV30 to TRBJ2-1; D is uncertain. CDR1 and CDR2 from the germline V gene are GTSNPN and SVGIG (reference sequence). The CDR3 totals 15 residues. Trimming removed 1 base from V and 0 bases from J, with 10 bases in between. This chain's CDR3 is CAWSADSNSYNEQFF. The CDR3 nucleotides read TGTGCCTGGAGTGCTGACTCCAACTCCTACAATGAGCAGTTCTTC.

The chain recombines TRBV7-2 with TRBJ2-5; 7 nucleotides match TRBD1. The CDR3 loop spans 14 amino acids. Per germline, CDR1 SGHTA and CDR2 FQGNSA. V shed 5 bases and J 2 bases; nucleotides not matched to a gene: 5. Here the CDR3 reads CASSQQTGQETQYF. As DNA, the CDR3 is TGTGCCAGCAGCCAACAGACAGGGCAAGAGACCCAGTACTTC.

The gene calls are TRBV28 and TRBJ2-7; 10 bases match TRBD2. Germline V lookup: CDR1 MDHEN, CDR2 SYDVKM. The CDR3 is made up of 14 amino acids. V gave up 6 bases and J gave up 5 bases; unmatched junction bases: 7. Here the CDR3 reads CASSTGGLADEQYF. As DNA, the CDR3 is TGTGCCAGCAGCACCGGAGGACTAGCGGACGAGCAGTACTTC.

CDR3: CASSQRLPEGYNEQFF. CDR3 DNA sequence: TGCGCCAGCAGCCAACGACTGCCGGAAGGCTACAATGAGCAGTTCTTC. The chain uses TRBV5-1 and TRBJ2-1; the D is unclear. This CDR3 spans 16 amino acids. CDR1 is SGHRS and CDR2 is YFSETQ in the germline V gene. The V end lost 4 bases, the J end lost 3 bases, and 17 bases lay between the germline ends.